A selection of T cell receptor beta chains follows, all from one sample in a study of T cell responses to AZD1222 COVID-19 vaccine. The data were produced by immunoSEQ multiplex PCR, yet TCRdb's version contains in-frame clones alone and is incomplete. The repertoire holds some 200,000 clones, with approximately 91% as singletons. This material consisted of peripheral blood, taken on day 0 of AZD1222 vaccination. Receptors were obtained from an adult in good health. The CDR3 runs from the conserved cysteine through the conserved F or W. A D gene is named only where the DNA matches it firmly. Clone size is stated in some rows and not others, as once, few, many or a class when expanded.

j_gene,d_gene,abundance,v_gene,CDR3nt,CDR3aa
TRBJ2-7,TRBD1,-,TRBV7-9,TGTGCCAGCAGCTCGAGACAGGGCCCTTCGGAGCAGTACTTC,CASSSRQGPSEQYF
TRBJ2-7,TRBD1,once,TRBV27,TGTGCCAGCAGTTGGGGACAGGGTAGCCCCTACGAGCAGTACTTC,CASSWGQGSPYEQYF
TRBJ1-6,-,-,TRBV4-2,TGTGCCAGCAGCCAAGTTGTCGGGGGCGGGGGGAATAATTCACCCCTCCACTTT,CASSQVVGGGGNNSPLHF
TRBJ2-3,-,-,TRBV5-4,TGTGCCAGCAGCTTGGCCACACACACAGATACGCAGTATTTT,CASSLATHTDTQYF
TRBJ2-1,-,-,TRBV11-3,TGTGCCAGCAGCTTTGGGGGGGCCCCGAATGAGCAGTTCTTC,CASSFGGAPNEQFF
TRBJ1-1,-,-,TRBV5-1,TGCGCCAGCAGCGCCAGGGGCAGTTCGGGGAACACTGAAGCTTTCTTT,CASSARGSSGNTEAFF
TRBJ1-2,TRBD1,-,TRBV19,TGTGCCAGTAGTAGTATGGGGACAGTAAGGGCGAGTGGCTACACCTTC,CASSSMGTVRASGYTF
TRBJ2-5,TRBD1,-,TRBV7-9,TGTGCCAGCAGCTTAGGGGGGACAGGTGGCCAAGAGACCCAGTACTTC,CASSLGGTGGQETQYF
TRBJ1-3,TRBD1,-,TRBV7-9,TGTGCCAGCAGCCCACATAAAACAGGAGACAGGGTAACGGGCAACACCATATATTTT,CASSPHKTGDRVTGNTIYF
TRBJ2-1,TRBD1,-,TRBV9,TGTGCCAGCAGCAGCGGGACAGGGGGCGCTTTTCTCAATGAGCAGTTCTTC,CASSSGTGGAFLNEQFF